This TCR beta chain derives from a study of cytomegalovirus exposure and HLA in healthy donors. PCR amplification relied on 60 Vbeta primers (plus 13 Jbeta primers). TCRdb keeps only in-frame clones here, not all; method: immunoSEQ multiplex PCR. The sample yields about 160,000 clones, approximately 80% seen once. Study-level points and caveats: CMV serostatus was the sole immune exposure information available.

Points on this clone: No antigen is known for it.

Germline V gene sequence: CDR1 GTSNPN, CDR2 SVGIG (reference sequence). The trim removed 5 bases at V and 0 bases at J, leaving 4 bases unmatched. The CDR3 sequence is 14 residues long. Input material: PBMCs. The clonotype originates from a young man in good health and CMV-seropositive. V and J are TRBV30 and TRBJ1-1, with 9 bases aligning to TRBD1. The CDR3 coding sequence is TGTGCCTGGGACAGGGGGACGGTGAACACTGAAGCTTTCTTT. The encoded protein is CAWDRGTVNTEAFF. Full variable domain (missing parts from reference TRBV30 and TRBJ1-1): SQTIHQWPATLVQPVGSPLSLECTVEGTSNPNLYWYRQAAGRGLQLLFYSVGIGQISSEVPQNLSASRPQDRQFILSSKKLLLSDSGFYLCAWDRGTVNTEAFFGQGTRLTVV.